This T cell receptor (beta chain) was recovered during a study of T cell changes during pregnancy in multiple sclerosis (dated by TCRdb to about 2019). Broadly, across the study: Changes in the T cell repertoire over the course of pregnancy were examined in this study in women with multiple sclerosis.

In regard to this clone: Its specific antigen is unknown. Per-base quality was not reported, and no clone a single base away is much larger than it.

Receptor libraries were prepared by the immunoSEQ multiplex PCR assay. This is the immuneACCESS table as TCRdb keeps it, with only in-frame sequences that have V and J called. A part of the clones is gone; compared with another copy, unresolved V genes explain less than half, and the rest is unexplained. The sample data list about 110,000 clones, and 75% to 95% of these were observed just once. 1.6% of the sample is taken by the ten largest. The material was peripheral blood, obtained before pregnancy. The source is a female donor with multiple sclerosis, enrolled in a pregnancy study.

The encoded CDR3 is CASTPRGQGAYNEQFF. The sequenced DNA is TGTGCCAGTACCCCAAGAGGACAGGGGGCCTACAATGAGCAGTTCTTC. The receptor chain draws on TRBV19 and TRBJ2-1; 10 bases in the junction line up with TRBD1. Including cysteine and phenylalanine, the CDR3 has 16 amino acids. The sequence is cut down to CDR3 DNA, 48 bases in frame from base 1. The junction shows trimming of 7 bases on V and 2 bases on J, and the gene matches do not reach 8 bases of it. From the germline V gene (reference sequence), CDR1 is LNHDA and CDR2 is SQIVND.